One T cell receptor beta chain is described in this entry. What it recognizes is unknown. The data were obtained in a study of tumor-infiltrating lymphocytes in localized non-small cell lung cancer. At the level of the study: Several tumor histologies, both smoking statuses, and some post-neoadjuvant chemotherapy samples were included. Tumor tissue and non-adjacent uninvolved lung came from each patient. Study observations and caveats: Compared with uninvolved lung, tumors showed higher T cell infiltration by TCRbeta sequencing. Each assay used a separate piece of the same tissue.

V lost 6 bases, J lost 2 bases, and 8 bases lay in between. This CDR3 has 13 amino acids. Germline CDR1 and CDR2: MDHEN and SYDVKM. The assay was immunoSEQ multiplex PCR, and TCRdb's table has in-frame clones only and misses some. The top ten hold around 10% of the sample, which has fewer than 8,000 clones, about 78% seen once. The TCR originated in a human donor with non-small cell lung cancer. The J gene is TRBJ1-5, the V gene TRBV28; tentatively, D is TRBD1 (5 bases). The sample taken for sequencing was lung tumor tissue. DNA of the CDR3: TGTGCCAGCAGCCTACAGGGCAATCAGCCCCAGCATTTT. This codes for CASSLQGNQPQHF.